This T cell receptor (beta chain) was documented in a study of blood T cell repertoires in COVID-19 (dated by TCRdb to about 2020). Looking at the study overall: Samples covering the acute and convalescent phases of COVID-19 were provided by collaborators in the United States, Italy and Spain. The material from the prospective study consisted of cDNA or gDNA derived from T cells, B-cell-depleted T cells, or PBMCs. Subjects who had been exposed to COVID-19, were actively infected with it, or had recovered from it provided the deeply sampled blood TCRbeta repertoires that made up the dataset. A freely available public database, intended as a resource for researchers studying the immune response to SARS-CoV-2, is where the repertoires were released. Samples came from the ongoing ImmuneRACE study (first 160 participants) plus 1,254 subjects from 6 global collaborators. Sample metadata almost always included a de-identified subject ID, COVID-19 status, age in years and sex. Where available, HLA class I and class II types were taken from metadata supplied by the sample provider and were not determined by assay-based typing.

Findings and caveats that apply to the study as a whole: How much clinical and demographic metadata was included differed by source and by participant, and the metadata was provided uncurated.

Looking up the germline V gene yields CDR1 MNHNS and CDR2 SASEGT. There are 17 amino acids in the CDR3, from cysteine to phenylalanine inclusive. Only CDR3 DNA is held: 51 bases, read in frame from base 1. Trimming takes 1 base from V and 7 bases from J, and the germline ends sit 20 bases apart. TCRbeta CDR3 regions were amplified from genomic DNA using the immunoSEQ Assay, a bias-controlled multiplex PCR. The authors processed their data as follows. Within the assay, amplification of reference gene primers was used to estimate how many nucleated cells each sample contained. Sequence reads were collapsed and filtered to measure the absolute abundance of every unique TCRbeta CDR3 rearrangement. For each sample, productive Simpson clonality was calculated as the square root of Simpson's diversity index across productive rearrangements. TCRdb re-hosts the immuneACCESS table, in-frame sequences only. Its copies lack some clones; in the studies checked, an unresolved V gene accounts for under half of them, and the cause for the rest is not known. Clone size and the V and J calls come from that table; the DNA yielded D and trimming. The sample table contains 300,000 to 400,000 clones; only one count was recorded for 86% of them. The leading ten clones occupy about 4.2% of the sample.

Details on this clone: Which antigen it targets is not known. Nothing much larger sits one base from this clone, and base qualities are not available.

Participants in the prospective study were aged roughly 18 to 100 years, lived in over 20 United States geographic areas, and enrolled through a virtual design. In the prospective study, participants were assigned to cohorts based on the clinical history participants reported in a screening survey and a study questionnaire. Each participant in the prospective study had whole blood, serum and a nasopharyngeal or oropharyngeal swab collected by mobile phlebotomists. Additional blood draws and questionnaires over an approximately two-month period could optionally be provided by prospective study participants. Before DNA extraction, blood samples from the prospective study were shipped at room temperature or frozen.

The clonotype was recovered from a woman aged 40 to 49 with acute COVID-19. The receptor chain draws on TRBV6-1 and TRBJ1-5; the D gene is not confidently resolved. Sample: PBMCs or T cells enriched from blood (not recorded which). The DNA sequence reads TGTGCCAGCAGTGAAGTCATGGATTGGCAGGTTAACCAGCCCCAGCATTTT. The resulting protein is CASSEVMDWQVNQPQHF.